This TCR beta chain was found in a study of regulatory T cells in long-lasting Graves disease. Across the whole study: Graves' patients (newly diagnosed) had been on antithyroid drugs under 3 months.

Time point reported: newly diagnosed GD, antithyroid drugs for less than 3 months. Extracted RNA from PBMCs served as the source of the TCR library. V was pared by 2 bases and J by 2 bases, with 8 bases between. CDR1 is DFQATT, CDR2 SNEGSKA, per germline (reference sequence). CDR3 length equals 13 residues. To make TCR beta libraries, researchers used iRepertoire HTBI primers and Arm-PCR of CDR3 regions. In TCRdb, the multiplex PCR reads were re-called with MiXCR into one record per CDR3 protein. Of fewer than 550,000 distinct CDR3 sequences listed, 16% were seen once; the top ten hold 20% to 25%. This sample was shared with a second study, whose subject was T cells in Graves' hyperthyroidism and ophthalmopathy.

This chain uses TRBV20-1 with TRBJ2-3; D remains unclear. The TCR was taken from a woman aged 35 to 60 with Graves disease. The specimen was peripheral blood mononuclear cells (PBMCs), collected at new diagnosis, from a patient treated with antithyroid drugs. The CDR3 reads CSARRSTTDTQYF. The CDR3 coding sequence is TGCAGTGCTAGAAGAAGTACCACAGATACGCAGTATTTT.